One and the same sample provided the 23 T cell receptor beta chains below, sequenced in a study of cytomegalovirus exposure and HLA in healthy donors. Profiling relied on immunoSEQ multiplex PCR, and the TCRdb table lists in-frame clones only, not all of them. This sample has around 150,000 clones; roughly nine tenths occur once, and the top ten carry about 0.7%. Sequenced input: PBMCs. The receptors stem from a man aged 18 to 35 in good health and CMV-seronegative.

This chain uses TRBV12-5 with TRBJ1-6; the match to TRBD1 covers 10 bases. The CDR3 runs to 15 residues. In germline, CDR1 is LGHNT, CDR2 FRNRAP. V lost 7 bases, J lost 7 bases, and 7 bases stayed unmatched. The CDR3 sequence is CASALPGQGNSPLHF. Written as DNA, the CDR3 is TGTGCTAGTGCCCTGCCGGGACAGGGGAATTCACCCCTCCACTTT. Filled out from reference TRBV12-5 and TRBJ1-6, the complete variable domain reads DARVTQTPRHKVTEMGQEVTMRCQPILGHNTVFWYRQTMMQGLELLAYFRNRAPLDDSGMPKDRFSAEMPDATLATLKIQPSEPRDSAVYFCASALPGQGNSPLHFGNGTRLTVT.

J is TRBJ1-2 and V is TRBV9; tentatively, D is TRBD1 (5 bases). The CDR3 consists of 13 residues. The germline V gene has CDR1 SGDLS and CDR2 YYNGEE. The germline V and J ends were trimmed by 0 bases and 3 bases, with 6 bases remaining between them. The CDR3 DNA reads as TGTGCCAGCAGCGTAGAGACAGACTATGGCTACACCTTC. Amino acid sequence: CASSVETDYGYTF.

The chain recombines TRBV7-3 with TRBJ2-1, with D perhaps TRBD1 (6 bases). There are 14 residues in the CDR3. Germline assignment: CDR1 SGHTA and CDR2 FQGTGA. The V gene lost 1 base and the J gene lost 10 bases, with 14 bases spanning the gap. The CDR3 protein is CASSLSGFGTEQFF. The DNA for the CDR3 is TGTGCCAGCAGCTTAAGTGGCTTCGGGACAGAGCAGTTCTTC.

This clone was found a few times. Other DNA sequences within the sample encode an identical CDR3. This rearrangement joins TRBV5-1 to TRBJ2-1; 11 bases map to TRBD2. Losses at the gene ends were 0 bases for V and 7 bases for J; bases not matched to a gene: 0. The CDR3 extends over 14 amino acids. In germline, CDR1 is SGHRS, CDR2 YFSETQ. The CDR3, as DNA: TGCGCCAGCAGCTTGGGACTAGCGGGGAATGAGCAGTTCTTC. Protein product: CASSLGLAGNEQFF.

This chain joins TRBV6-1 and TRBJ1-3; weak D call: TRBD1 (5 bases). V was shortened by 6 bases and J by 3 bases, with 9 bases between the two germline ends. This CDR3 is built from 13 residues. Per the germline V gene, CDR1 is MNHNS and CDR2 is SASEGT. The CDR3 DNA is TGTGCCAGCAGCCAGACAGATGGAAACACCATATATTTT. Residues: CASSQTDGNTIYF.

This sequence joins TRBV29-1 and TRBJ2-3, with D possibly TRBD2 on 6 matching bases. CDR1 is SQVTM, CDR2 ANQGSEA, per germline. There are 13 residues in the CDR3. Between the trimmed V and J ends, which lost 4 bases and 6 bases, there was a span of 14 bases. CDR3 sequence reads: CSVVAAAGDTQYF. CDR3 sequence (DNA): TGCAGCGTTGTAGCGGCCGCCGGTGATACGCAGTATTTT.

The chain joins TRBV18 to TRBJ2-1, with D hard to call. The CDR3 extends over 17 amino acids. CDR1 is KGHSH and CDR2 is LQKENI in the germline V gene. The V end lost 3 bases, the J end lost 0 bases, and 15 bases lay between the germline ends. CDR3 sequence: CASSPSQALSSYNEQFF. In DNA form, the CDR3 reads TGTGCCAGCTCACCTTCCCAGGCACTGAGCTCCTACAATGAGCAGTTCTTC.

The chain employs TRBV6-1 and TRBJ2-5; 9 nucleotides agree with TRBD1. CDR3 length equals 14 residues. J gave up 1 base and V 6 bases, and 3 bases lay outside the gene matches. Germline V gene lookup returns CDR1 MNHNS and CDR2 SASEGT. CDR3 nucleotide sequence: TGTGCCAGCAGATTGGACAGGGGCCAAGAGACCCAGTACTTC. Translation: CASRLDRGQETQYF.

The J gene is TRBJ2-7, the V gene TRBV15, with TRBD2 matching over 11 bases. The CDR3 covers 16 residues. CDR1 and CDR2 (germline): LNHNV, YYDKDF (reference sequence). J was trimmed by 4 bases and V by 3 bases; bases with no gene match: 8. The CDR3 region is CATSRTGTSGDYEQYV. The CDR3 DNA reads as TGTGCCACCAGCAGGACCGGGACTAGCGGTGATTACGAGCAGTACGTC.

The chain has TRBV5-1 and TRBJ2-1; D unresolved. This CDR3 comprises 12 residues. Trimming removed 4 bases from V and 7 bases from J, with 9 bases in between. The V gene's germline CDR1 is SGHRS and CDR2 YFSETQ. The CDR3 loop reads CASSISLNEQFF. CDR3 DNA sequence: TGCGCCAGCAGCATAAGCCTTAATGAGCAGTTCTTC.

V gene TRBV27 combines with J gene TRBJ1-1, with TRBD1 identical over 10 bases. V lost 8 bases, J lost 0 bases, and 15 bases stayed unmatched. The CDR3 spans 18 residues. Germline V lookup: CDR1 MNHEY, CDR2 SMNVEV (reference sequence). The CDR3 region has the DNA TGTGCCAGCGCGGGACAGGGGCTAGGTGGGGTCATGAACACTGAAGCTTTCTTT. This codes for CASAGQGLGGVMNTEAFF.

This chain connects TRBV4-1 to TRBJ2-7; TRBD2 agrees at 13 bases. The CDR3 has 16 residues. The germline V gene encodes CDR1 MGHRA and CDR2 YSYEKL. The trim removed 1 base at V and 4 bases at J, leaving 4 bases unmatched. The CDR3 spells CASSQAWTSGGYEQYF. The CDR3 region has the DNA TGCGCCAGCAGCCAAGCATGGACTAGCGGGGGTTACGAGCAGTACTTC.

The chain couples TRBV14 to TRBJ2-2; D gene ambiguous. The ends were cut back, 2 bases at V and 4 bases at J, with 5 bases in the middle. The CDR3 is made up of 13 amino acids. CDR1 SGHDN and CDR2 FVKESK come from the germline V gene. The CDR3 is CASSQFGTGELFF. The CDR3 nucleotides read TGTGCCAGCAGCCAATTCGGCACCGGGGAGCTGTTTTTT.

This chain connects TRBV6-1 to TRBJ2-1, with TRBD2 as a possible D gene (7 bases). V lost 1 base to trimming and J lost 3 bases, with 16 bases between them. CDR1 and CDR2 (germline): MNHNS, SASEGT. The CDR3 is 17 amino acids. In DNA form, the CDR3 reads TGTGCCAGCAGTGAAGTGGTCGGGGGGCGATTCTACAATGAGCAGTTCTTC. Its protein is CASSEVVGGRFYNEQFF.

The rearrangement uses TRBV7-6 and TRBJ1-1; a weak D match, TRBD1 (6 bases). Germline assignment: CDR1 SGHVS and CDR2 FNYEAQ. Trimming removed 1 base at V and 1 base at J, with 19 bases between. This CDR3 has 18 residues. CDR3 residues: CASSLGRTRDTANTEAFF. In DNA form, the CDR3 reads TGTGCCAGCAGCTTAGGACGGACGAGGGACACCGCGAACACTGAAGCTTTCTTT.

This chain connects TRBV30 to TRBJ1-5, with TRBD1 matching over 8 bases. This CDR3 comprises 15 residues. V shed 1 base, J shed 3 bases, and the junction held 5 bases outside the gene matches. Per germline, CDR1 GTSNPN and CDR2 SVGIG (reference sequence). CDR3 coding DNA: TGTGCCTGGAGTGACCGGACAGGGACCAATCAGCCCCAGCATTTT. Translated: CAWSDRTGTNQPQHF.

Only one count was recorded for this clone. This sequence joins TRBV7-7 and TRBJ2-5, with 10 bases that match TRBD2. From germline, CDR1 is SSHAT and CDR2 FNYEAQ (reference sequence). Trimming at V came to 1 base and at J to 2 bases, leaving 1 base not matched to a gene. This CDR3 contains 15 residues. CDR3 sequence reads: CASSLVLAGQETQYF. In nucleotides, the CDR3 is TGTGCCAGCAGCTTAGTACTAGCGGGACAAGAGACCCAGTACTTC. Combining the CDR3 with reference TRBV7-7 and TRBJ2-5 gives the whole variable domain GAGVSQSPRYKVTKRGQDVTLRCDPISSHATLYWYQQALGQGPEFLTYFNYEAQPDKSGLPSDRFSAERPEGSISTLTIQRTEQRDSAMYRCASSLVLAGQETQYFGPGTRLLVL.

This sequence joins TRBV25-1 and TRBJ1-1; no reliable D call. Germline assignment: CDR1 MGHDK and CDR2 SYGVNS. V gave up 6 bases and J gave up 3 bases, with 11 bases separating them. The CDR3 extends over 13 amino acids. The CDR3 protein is CASSPDTYTEAFF. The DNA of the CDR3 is TGTGCCAGCAGCCCCGACACATACACTGAAGCTTTCTTT.

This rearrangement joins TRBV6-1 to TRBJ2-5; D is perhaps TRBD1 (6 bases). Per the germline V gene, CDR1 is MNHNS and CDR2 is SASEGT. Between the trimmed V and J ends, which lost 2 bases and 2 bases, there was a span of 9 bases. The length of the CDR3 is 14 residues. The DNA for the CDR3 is TGTGCCAGCAGTGAATTGGGGGCTCAAGAGACCCAGTACTTC. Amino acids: CASSELGAQETQYF.

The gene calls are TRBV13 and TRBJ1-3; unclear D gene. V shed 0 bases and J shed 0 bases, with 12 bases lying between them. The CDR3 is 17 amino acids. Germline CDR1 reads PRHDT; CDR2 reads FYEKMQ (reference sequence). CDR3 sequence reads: CASSLGGSSRSGNTIYF. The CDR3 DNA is TGTGCCAGCAGCTTAGGGGGCAGCTCCCGCTCTGGAAACACCATATATTTT.

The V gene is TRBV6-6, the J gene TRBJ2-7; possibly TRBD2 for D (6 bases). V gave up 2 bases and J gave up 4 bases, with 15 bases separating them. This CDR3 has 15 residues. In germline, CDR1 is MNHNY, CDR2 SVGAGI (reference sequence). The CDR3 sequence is CASSYARDSPYEQYV. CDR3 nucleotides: TGTGCCAGCAGTTACGCCAGGGACTCTCCTTACGAGCAGTACGTC.

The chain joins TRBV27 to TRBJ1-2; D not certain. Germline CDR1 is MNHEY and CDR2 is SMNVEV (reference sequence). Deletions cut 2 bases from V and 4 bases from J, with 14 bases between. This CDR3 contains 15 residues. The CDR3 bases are TGTGCCAGCAGTTTAATCGGCACAGCCAGCTATGGCTACACCTTC. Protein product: CASSLIGTASYGYTF.

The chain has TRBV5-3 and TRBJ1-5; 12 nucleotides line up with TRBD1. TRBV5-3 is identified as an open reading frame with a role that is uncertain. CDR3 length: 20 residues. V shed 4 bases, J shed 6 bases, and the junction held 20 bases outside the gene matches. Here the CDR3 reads CARSPIIGDRGQFVGQPQHF. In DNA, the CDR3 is TGTGCCAGAAGCCCAATAATTGGGGACAGGGGGCAGTTCGTAGGTCAGCCCCAGCATTTT.